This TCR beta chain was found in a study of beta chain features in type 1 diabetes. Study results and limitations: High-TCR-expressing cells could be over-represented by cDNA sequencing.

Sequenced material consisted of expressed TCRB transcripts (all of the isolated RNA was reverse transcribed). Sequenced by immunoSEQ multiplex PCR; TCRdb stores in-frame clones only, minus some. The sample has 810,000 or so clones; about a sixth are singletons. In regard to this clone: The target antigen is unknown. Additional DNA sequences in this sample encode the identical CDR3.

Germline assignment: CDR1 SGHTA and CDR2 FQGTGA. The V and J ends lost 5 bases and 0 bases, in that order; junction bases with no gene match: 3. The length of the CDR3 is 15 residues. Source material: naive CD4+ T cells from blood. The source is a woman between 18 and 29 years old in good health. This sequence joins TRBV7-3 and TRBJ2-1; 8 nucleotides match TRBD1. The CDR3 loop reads CASSLTGGSYNEQFF. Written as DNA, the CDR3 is TGTGCCAGCAGCCTCACAGGGGGCTCCTACAATGAGCAGTTCTTC.